This T cell receptor (beta chain) comes out of a study of blood T cell repertoires in COVID-19. Looking at the study overall: PBMCs, B-cell-depleted T cells, or T cells provided the cDNA or gDNA that made up the material.

A Seattle source enrolled patients during active infection and followed them longitudinally. Source study methods: Scientists estimated how many nucleated cells there were by amplifying reference gene primers. Method: immunoSEQ multiplex PCR; TCRdb's copy keeps in-frame clones and lacks some. Clone size and the V and J calls come from that table; the DNA yielded D and trimming. The sample includes around 200,000 clones, approximately 87% of them seen just once. The CDR3 covers 16 residues. The V gene end was trimmed by 5 bases and the J gene end by 11 bases; junction bases not matched to a gene: 14. Germline loops: CDR1 SGHTA, CDR2 FQGNSA.

The sequence was collected from a person aged 65 to 79 with COVID-19, enrolled during active disease. The chain recombines TRBV7-2 with TRBJ2-2; 10 bases map to TRBD2. Sequencing was performed on peripheral blood. CDR3 nucleotides: TGTGCCAGCAGCCTGAGCGGGAGGGCCGTTGGCGGTGAGCTGTTTTTT. Protein sequence: CASSLSGRAVGGELFF.